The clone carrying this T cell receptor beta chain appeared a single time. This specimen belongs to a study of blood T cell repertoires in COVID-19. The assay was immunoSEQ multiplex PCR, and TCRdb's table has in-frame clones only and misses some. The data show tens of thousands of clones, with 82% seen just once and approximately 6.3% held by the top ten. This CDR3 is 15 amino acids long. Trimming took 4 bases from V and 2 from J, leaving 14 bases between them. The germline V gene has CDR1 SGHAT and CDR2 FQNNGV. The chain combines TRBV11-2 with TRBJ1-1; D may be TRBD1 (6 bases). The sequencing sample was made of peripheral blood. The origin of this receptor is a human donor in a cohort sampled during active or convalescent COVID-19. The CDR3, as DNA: TGTGCCAGCAGCTCCCTACAGGGACCTAACACTGAAGCTTTCTTT. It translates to CASSSLQGPNTEAFF.